The source of this T cell receptor (beta chain) is a study of blood T cell repertoires in COVID-19. Profiled with immunoSEQ multiplex PCR; TCRdb holds only in-frame clones, not every one. Counted here are approximately 150,000 clones, 82% occurring once; the ten biggest clones make up roughly 8.1%. With 5 bases removed from V and 0 bases from J, the gap between germline ends came to 14 bases. The length of the CDR3 is 15 residues. Looked up from germline, CDR1 is SQVTM and CDR2 is ANQGSEA. What was sequenced was peripheral blood. The receptor was isolated from a woman aged 65 to 85 with acute or convalescent COVID-19. This chain connects TRBV29-1 to TRBJ1-3; D unclear. CDR3 protein: CSVSPDTTSGNTIYF. DNA for the CDR3: TGCAGCGTTTCACCTGACACGACCTCTGGAAACACCATATATTTT.